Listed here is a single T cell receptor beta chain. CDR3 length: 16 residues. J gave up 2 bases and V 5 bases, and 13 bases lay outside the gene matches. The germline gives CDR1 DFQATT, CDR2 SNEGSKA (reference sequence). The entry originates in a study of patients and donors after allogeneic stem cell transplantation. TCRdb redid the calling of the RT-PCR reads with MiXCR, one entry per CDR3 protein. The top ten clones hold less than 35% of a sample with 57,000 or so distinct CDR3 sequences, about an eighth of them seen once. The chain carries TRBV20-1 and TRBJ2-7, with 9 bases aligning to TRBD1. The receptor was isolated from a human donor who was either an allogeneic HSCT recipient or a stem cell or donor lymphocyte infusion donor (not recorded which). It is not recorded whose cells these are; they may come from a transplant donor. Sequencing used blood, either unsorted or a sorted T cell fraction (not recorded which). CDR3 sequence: CSASLPGTGSPYEQYF. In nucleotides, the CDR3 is TGCAGTGCTTCCTTGCCCGGGACAGGGTCCCCCTACGAGCAGTACTTC.